The present T cell receptor beta chain was sequenced within a study of shared clonotypes between healthy human individuals (dated by TCRdb to between 2020 and 2021). Some background on the complete study: The cohort comprised a couple of women and a few men aged 18 to 49 years. Blood TCR repertoires of roughly five healthy adults were deeply sequenced to estimate repertoire size and the extent of clonotype sharing between individuals. Libraries were prepared and TCR repertoires were sequenced by different laboratories using diverse techniques, in order to increase sequencing depth and limit assay-specific biases. Leukapheresis yielded between about 0.85 and 10 billion PBMCs per donor.

Using the deep immunoSEQ assay, multiplex PCR amplified TCR CDR3 regions from genomic DNA. For each cell subset, the extracted genomic DNA was distributed evenly across all wells of several immunoSEQ 96-well plates, and each plate served as one replicate. Each replicate PCR for unsorted PBMC received approximately 300 ng genomic DNA, equal to about 30,000 T cell genomes. Ten immunoSEQ deep assay plates were used to sequence the unsorted PBMC genomic DNA. Purified libraries were quantified with a Qubit 3.0 fluorometer, sized on a Bioanalyzer 2100, and re-quantified with the KAPA Library Quantification kit. Each immunoSEQ 96-well plate was sequenced on its own single-read 150-cycle Illumina NextSeq 550 flow cell. Per the authors' processing: Because only junctional sequences without quality scores were contained in the immunoSEQ output, filtering matching that applied to full-length reads could not be performed. Sequences were annotated with PyIR, a Python wrapper for IgBLAST v1.9, and V/J genes and CDR3 were assigned using IMGT germline references. Reads were removed for weak V/J assignments (E-value above 1e-6), missing CDR3, stop codons, out-of-frame junctions, or ambiguous translated residues. V3J clonotypes were defined as sequences sharing the same inferred V gene, J gene, and CDR3 amino acid sequence. To compute the percentage overlap between repertoires, the number of shared unique clonotypes was divided by the size of the smaller repertoire. Richness of each repertoire was evaluated using RTK rarefaction, the Chao1 estimator, and Recon v2.1 estimates of unobserved clonotypes. What TCRdb holds here is the immuneACCESS table cut down to in-frame rearrangements. Part of the clones is not present; checked against another copy, under half of the missing clones reflect an unresolved V gene, and the others are unexplained. That table gives V, J and clone size, and the DNA gave D and trimming. Across this sample there are hundreds of thousands of clones, with around 79% seen only once. The ten largest clonotypes hold approximately 13% of the sample.

The donors were healthy, HIV-negative adults with no recently reported acute infections or vaccinations. All donors were Caucasian adults living in Nashville, Tennessee, USA. For unsorted samples, around 85 million PBMCs were counted, and genomic DNA was extracted using the QIAamp DNA Blood Mini kit. After blood collection by leukapheresis, PBMCs were isolated using Ficoll-Histopaque density gradient centrifugation and then cryopreserved in the vapor phase of liquid nitrogen. Results and caveats for the whole study, not just this receptor: Because the study included a small number of donors, the genetic and exposure-history diversity represented was limited. Based on pairwise subsampling, the degree of clonotype sharing among donors was expected to be affected by sequencing depth. Sampling was limited to blood, and TCR repertoires in tissue likely differ from TCR repertoires in blood.

Inclusive of the bounding cysteine and phenylalanine, the CDR3 is 14 residues long. Left in the record is the CDR3 DNA by itself, 42 bases read in frame from the first base. In the germline V gene, CDR1 corresponds to LGHNA and CDR2 to YSLEER. V loses 4 bases of germline sequence and J loses 4 bases, and the interval between the two ends is 11 bases. This clone has only one observation. What this receptor recognizes is not known. No per-base quality is available; no much larger clone lies one base away. The clonotype comes from a middle-aged woman in good health. Some clones in this sample may be carry-over from other donors' samples. Recombination joined TRBV4-3 with TRBJ2-1; TRBD1 is perhaps the D gene, given 6 matching bases. The specimen sequenced was PBMCs. Here the CDR3 is given as CASSRQALYNEQFF. The nucleotides are TGCGCCAGCAGCCGACAGGCGCTTTACAATGAGCAGTTCTTC.